The 13 T cell receptor beta chains reported below all come from one sample, sequenced in a study of T cells expressing NK-cell markers. No DNA is given; TCRdb re-called the 5' RACE reads and lists each CDR3 protein once. The sample holds just under 150,000 distinct CDR3 sequences. Sequencing used blood T cells: a sorted CD56 or NKG2C T cell subset, CD4+ or CD8+ T cells, or bulk PBMC T cells (not recorded which). The source is a man aged 18 to 30 in good health.

The chain recombines TRBV12-3 or TRBV12-4 with TRBJ2-2; TCRdb's assignment of TRBD1 cannot be checked, as there is no DNA. CDR3 length: 16 amino acids. CDR3 loop: CASSSRQGANTGELFF.

The chain carries TRBV12-3 or TRBV12-4 and TRBJ2-3; checking the TCRdb D call of TRBD1 is not possible without DNA. This CDR3 spans 15 amino acids. The CDR3 sequence is CASRGVGQHTDTQYF.

The chain uses TRBV20-1 and TRBJ2-1; no DNA is available, so the TRBD2 call from TCRdb remains unchecked. The germline CDR1 and CDR2 sequences are DFQATT and SNEGSKA (reference sequence). The CDR3 contains 15 residues. CDR3 region: CSAKPGLGLVNEQFF.

The chain uses TRBV30 and TRBJ2-1; checking the TCRdb D call of TRBD1 is not possible without DNA. The CDR3 has 15 amino acids. Germline values: CDR1 GTSNPN, CDR2 SVGIG (reference sequence). The CDR3 loop is CAWSEGRGNYNEQFF.

This chain connects TRBV30 to TRBJ2-1; TCRdb outputs TRBD1, but without DNA this stays unchecked. Looked up from germline, CDR1 is GTSNPN and CDR2 is SVGIG (reference sequence). The CDR3 runs 11 residues. This CDR3 is CASEYRNEQFF.

The chain carries TRBV3-1 and TRBJ2-1; TCRdb returns TRBD2, unconfirmable since there is no DNA. The CDR3 spans 14 residues. Germline V lookup: CDR1 LGHDT, CDR2 YNNKEL (reference sequence). The CDR3 protein is CASRITGLAGEQFF.

The genes are TRBV12-3 or TRBV12-4 and TRBJ2-1; TCRdb reports TRBD2, a call that lacks DNA to check it against. The CDR3 covers 15 residues. CDR3: CASSLLAGGWDEQFF.

The chain combines TRBV7-2 with TRBJ2-7; the TRBD2 assignment by TCRdb is unverifiable without DNA. Germline CDR1 SGHTA, CDR2 FQGNSA. The CDR3 covers 15 residues. CDR3 in amino acids: CASSPLLGGTYEQYF.

The rearrangement uses TRBV12-3 or TRBV12-4 and TRBJ2-3; TCRdb selects TRBD2, and the lack of DNA leaves this call unchecked. The CDR3 has 17 residues. The CDR3 sequence is CASSFLAGGLGADTQYF.

The V call is TRBV24-1, the J call TRBJ2-2; without DNA, the TCRdb call of TRBD2 cannot be checked. This CDR3 is built from 17 residues. Looked up from germline, CDR1 is KGHDR and CDR2 is SFDVKD. The CDR3 loop is CATSSGLIPPSTGELFF.

J is TRBJ1-6 and V is TRBV4-2. Germline V gene lookup returns CDR1 LGHNA and CDR2 YNFKEQ. The CDR3 has 13 amino acids. The CDR3 here is CASSQDGNSPLHF.

The chain joins TRBV29-1 to TRBJ2-3; TCRdb reports TRBD2, a call that lacks DNA to check it against. CDR1 and CDR2 (germline): SQVTM, ANQGSEA. CDR3 length: 17 residues. The CDR3 spells CSVEEYQEREIGNTQYF.

The CDR3 sequence: CASSSPDSSYEQYF. The V call is TRBV6-1, the J call TRBJ2-7; TCRdb designates TRBD1, a call that cannot be tested without DNA. The germline gives CDR1 MNHNS, CDR2 SASEGT. This CDR3 region has 14 residues.